This note documents a single T cell receptor beta chain sequence. The sample originates from a study of B cell selection in AIRE deficiency. Germline-derived CDR1 and CDR2 are LNHDA and SQIVND (reference sequence). V shed 4 bases, J shed 13 bases, and the junction held 6 bases outside the gene matches. CDR3 length: 12 amino acids. Data came from immunoSEQ multiplex PCR; TCRdb stores just in-frame clones and leaves some out. Seen here are about 25,000 clones, 95% to 96% observed once, and the top ten hold 0.2% to 0.3%. The sorted conventional CD4 T cells were gated as CD4+CD127+. Sequencing was carried out using CD4+CD127+ conventional T cells sorted from PBMCs. The rearrangement uses TRBV19 and TRBJ1-4, with 7 bases fitting TRBD1. The TCR originated in a human donor in good health. This CDR3 is CASSTIDRVLFF. CDR3 nucleotide sequence: TGTGCCAGTAGTACTATTGACAGGGTACTGTTTTTT.